In this sample, the clone carrying this T cell receptor beta chain turned up many times. The antigen is not known. The SP2 primer and nested alpha and beta constant region primers amplified ligated cDNA in four rounds. Reverse transcription of blood and skin TCR RNA was primed at alpha and beta constant regions. One entry per CDR3 protein, called by TCRdb with MiXCR from the 5' RACE reads. The sample yields approximately 58,000 distinct CDR3 sequences, about 7% seen once. This sample stems from a study of naive and memory T cell subsets. Broader study findings: This RNA-based method may be sensitive to activation-related transcript changes.

An oligonucleotide containing a UMI was ligated to the 3' end of TCR cDNA. Whole blood, 2.5 ml, came from adult healthy volunteers. Unsorted total RNA, about 1 to 1000 ng, was DNase treated before reverse transcription. Per the germline V gene, CDR1 is SGHAT and CDR2 is FQNNGV. This CDR3 is built from 19 residues. Trimming took 1 base from V and 2 from J; bases not matched to a gene: 9. The source of this sequence is a male donor in good health. J is TRBJ2-1 and V is TRBV11-2; 12 nucleotides line up with TRBD2. CDR3 nucleotide sequence: TGTGCCAGCAGCTTAGTTGCGCTAGCGGGGGGGACTACCTACAATGAGCAGTTCTTC. Encoded protein: CASSLVALAGGTTYNEQFF. The entire variable domain, with the rest obtained from reference TRBV11-2 and TRBJ2-1, is as follows: EAGVAQSPRYKIIEKRQSVAFWCNPISGHATLYWYQQILGQGPKLLIQFQNNGVVDDSQLPKDRFSAERLKGVDSTLKIQPAKLEDSAVYLCASSLVALAGGTTYNEQFFGPGTRLTVL.